These 11 T cell receptor beta chains share one sample of origin, sequenced in a study of control samples from healthy donors and cancer patients. The assay was immunoSEQ multiplex PCR, and TCRdb's table has in-frame clones only and misses some. This sample has 130,000 or so clones; approximately 92% occur once, and the top ten carry about 1.9%. Sequencing used blood. Receptors were obtained from a woman between 45 and 65 years old in good health.

The V gene is TRBV2, the J gene TRBJ1-1; the D gene is possibly TRBD1 (5 bases). Per germline, CDR1 SNHLY and CDR2 FYNNEI. V lost 5 bases, J lost 1 base, and 8 bases lay in between. The CDR3 extends over 13 amino acids. As DNA, the CDR3 is TGTGCCAGCAGTCTAGGGGAGAACACTGAAGCTTTCTTT. Encoded protein: CASSLGENTEAFF.

The chain combines TRBV6-5 with TRBJ1-1; 8 nucleotides agree with TRBD1. Germline assignment: CDR1 MNHEY and CDR2 SVGAGI. V lost 6 bases to trimming and J lost 4 bases; unmatched junction nucleotides: 10. This CDR3 contains 15 residues. The CDR3 region is CASRTQTGGFTEAFF. The CDR3 DNA sequence: TGTGCCAGCAGGACTCAAACAGGGGGTTTCACTGAAGCTTTCTTT.

The V call is TRBV3-1 (or the pseudogene TRBV3-2), the J call TRBJ2-5; unclear D gene. Trimming took 8 bases from V and 5 from J, leaving 15 bases between them. This CDR3 contains 13 residues. Germline V lookup: CDR1 LGHDT, CDR2 YNNKEL (reference sequence). CDR3: CASRHFPLETQYF. CDR3 bases: TGTGCCAGCCGACACTTTCCCCTGGAGACCCAGTACTTC.

The rearrangement uses TRBV28 and TRBJ2-1, with TRBD1 matching 10 bases. Germline CDR1 MDHEN, CDR2 SYDVKM. After removal of 9 bases from V and 8 bases from J, the junction contained 10 bases not matched to a gene. The CDR3 extends over 14 amino acids. The CDR3 spells CASKPGQGRHEQFF. The DNA of the CDR3 is TGTGCCAGTAAACCGGGACAGGGGCGTCATGAGCAGTTCTTC.

The chain is built from TRBV5-4 and TRBJ2-7; D gene unclear. V was cut by 3 bases and J by 0 bases, with 7 bases left in between. CDR1 is SGHNT, CDR2 YYREEE, per germline (reference sequence). There are 13 residues in the CDR3. The CDR3 coding sequence is TGTGCCAGCAGCTCGAGACACTCCTACGAGCAGTACTTC. Translating gives CASSSRHSYEQYF. Supplemented by reference TRBV5-4 and TRBJ2-7, the full variable domain reads ETGVTQSPTHLIKTRGQQVTLRCSSQSGHNTVSWYQQALGQGPQFIFQYYREEENGRGNFPPRFSGLQFPNYSSELNVNALELDDSALYLCASSSRHSYEQYFGPGTRLTVT.

The V call is TRBV3-1 (or the pseudogene TRBV3-2), the J call TRBJ1-1; 7 positions match TRBD1. Trimming cost V 4 bases and J 5 bases; bases outside gene matches: 10. CDR1 is LGHDT and CDR2 is YNNKEL in the germline V gene (reference sequence). This CDR3 has 15 amino acids. CDR3 sequence: CASSLTAGGNTEAFF. CDR3 nucleotide sequence: TGTGCCAGCAGCCTGACTGCAGGGGGGAATACTGAAGCTTTCTTT.

The V call is TRBV5-1, the J call TRBJ2-1; 8 bases fit TRBD2. The germline CDR1 and CDR2 sequences are SGHRS and YFSETQ. The CDR3 is made up of 17 amino acids. Trimming cost V 2 bases and J 1 base; bases outside gene matches: 8. CDR3 bases: TGCGCCAGCAGCTTTGGACTAGCTGGTCAGTCCTACAATGAGCAGTTCTTC. Its translation is CASSFGLAGQSYNEQFF.

The rearrangement uses TRBV11-2 and TRBJ2-1; D gene ambiguous. With 0 bases removed from V and 9 bases from J, the gap between germline ends came to 12 bases. Germline values: CDR1 SGHAT, CDR2 FQNNGV. The CDR3 consists of 14 residues. For the CDR3, the DNA is TGTGCCAGCAGCTTAGATATAGGGCGCCGTGAGCAGTTCTTC. It codes for CASSLDIGRREQFF.

The chain has TRBV5-6 and TRBJ2-5; D is perhaps TRBD1 (5 bases). V lost 0 bases and J lost 5, with 8 bases in between. CDR3 length: 13 amino acids. From germline, CDR1 is SGHDT and CDR2 YYEEEE. The chain's CDR3 is CASSLAGMETQYF. DNA of the CDR3: TGTGCCAGCAGCTTGGCAGGGATGGAGACCCAGTACTTC.

This clone showed up just a few times. The chain employs TRBV18 and TRBJ1-2, with 9 bases lining up with TRBD1. The CDR3 contains 17 residues. J lost 4 bases, V lost 2 bases, and 11 bases had no gene match. Germline-derived CDR1 and CDR2 are KGHSH and LQKENI. CDR3 sequence (DNA): TGTGCCAGCTCACCAATACCTCCGGGACAGGGTACCTATGGCTACACCTTC. This gives the protein CASSPIPPGQGTYGYTF.

CDR3 sequence (DNA): TGTGCCGGGGGGACAGGGGTCACCGGGGAGCTGTTTTTT. Amino acids: CAGGTGVTGELFF. V usage is TRBV6-5 and J usage is TRBJ2-2, with 10 nucleotides matching TRBD1. The CDR3 covers 13 residues. Germline V gene data show CDR1 as MNHEY and CDR2 as SVGAGI. The trim removed 11 bases at V and 4 bases at J, leaving 4 bases unmatched.